This entry is about one TCR beta chain. Its specificity is not known. This record comes from a study of cytomegalovirus exposure and HLA in healthy donors. Whole-study results and caveats: Presence/absence analyses treated sequencing depth as roughly uniform across donors.

The PCR ran on 60 Vbeta and 13 Jbeta primers. The data were produced by immunoSEQ multiplex PCR, yet TCRdb's version contains in-frame clones alone and is incomplete. The sample lists some 140,000 clones, about 84% seen once, with 4.5% to 7% in the top ten. The TCR comes from a woman in her 40s in good health and CMV-seropositive. Material for sequencing was PBMCs.

The CDR3 sequence: CASSLGVWSTDTQYF. CDR3 sequence (DNA): TGTGCCAGCAGCTTGGGGGTCTGGAGTACAGATACGCAGTATTTT. The chain recombines TRBV5-6 with TRBJ2-3; D remains unclear. Between the trimmed V and J ends, which lost 0 bases and 3 bases, there was a span of 11 bases. The length of the CDR3 is 15 residues. From germline, CDR1 is SGHDT and CDR2 YYEEEE.